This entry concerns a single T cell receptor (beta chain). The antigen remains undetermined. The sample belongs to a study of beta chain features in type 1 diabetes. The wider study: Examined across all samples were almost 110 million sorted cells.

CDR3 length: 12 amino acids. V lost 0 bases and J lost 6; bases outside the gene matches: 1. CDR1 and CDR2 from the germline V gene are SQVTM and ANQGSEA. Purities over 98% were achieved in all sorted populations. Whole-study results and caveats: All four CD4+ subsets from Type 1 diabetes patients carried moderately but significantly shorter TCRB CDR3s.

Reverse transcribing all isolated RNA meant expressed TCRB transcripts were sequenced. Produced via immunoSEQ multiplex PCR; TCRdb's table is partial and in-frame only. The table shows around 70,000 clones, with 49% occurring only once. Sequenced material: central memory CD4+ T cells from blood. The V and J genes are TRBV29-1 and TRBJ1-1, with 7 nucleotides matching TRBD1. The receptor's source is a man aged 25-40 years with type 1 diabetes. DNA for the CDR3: TGCAGCGTTGAAGAGGGGACAGCTGAAGCTTTCTTT. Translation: CSVEEGTAEAFF.